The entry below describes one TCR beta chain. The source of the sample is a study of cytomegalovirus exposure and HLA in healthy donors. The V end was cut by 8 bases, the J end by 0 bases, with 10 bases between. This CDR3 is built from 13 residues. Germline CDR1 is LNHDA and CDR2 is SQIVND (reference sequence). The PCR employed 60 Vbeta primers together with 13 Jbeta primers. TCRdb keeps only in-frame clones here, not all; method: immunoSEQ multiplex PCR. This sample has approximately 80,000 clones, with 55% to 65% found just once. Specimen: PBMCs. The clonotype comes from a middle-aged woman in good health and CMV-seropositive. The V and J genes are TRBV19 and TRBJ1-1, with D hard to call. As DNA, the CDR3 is TGTGCCAGTGAAAGTAGAGTGAACACTGAAGCTTTCTTT. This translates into CASESRVNTEAFF. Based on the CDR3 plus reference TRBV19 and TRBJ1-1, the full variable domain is DGGITQSPKYLFRKEGQNVTLSCEQNLNHDAMYWYRQDPGQGLRLIYYSQIVNDFQKGDIAEGYSVSREKKESFPLTVTSAQKNPTAFYLCASESRVNTEAFFGQGTRLTVV.